The rows below give T cell receptor beta chains drawn from one sample of a study of Ad26.COV2.S vaccination and SARS-CoV-2 variants. Profiled with immunoSEQ multiplex PCR; TCRdb holds only in-frame clones, not every one. There are about 680,000 clones in the sample; roughly nine tenths occur only once, and over 1.3% lies in the top ten. The sample was peripheral blood, taken in a trial of Ad26.COV2.S vaccine versus placebo. These receptor sequences come from a person aged 18-60 years who received the Ad26.COV2.S COVID-19 vaccine or a placebo. Each CDR3 is given with its conserved first and last residue. A D gene is named only where the DNA matches it firmly. Clone size is not always given. Where it is, it says once, few, many or a class for expanded clones.

V gene: TRBV12-3/TRBV12-4; J gene: TRBJ2-3; D gene: .; clone size: .; CDR3 protein: CASMRDTQYF; CDR3 DNA: TGTGCCAGCATGAGAGATACGCAGTATTTT
V gene: TRBV6-6; J gene: TRBJ1-6; D gene: .; clone size: .; CDR3 protein: CASTGTSDSPLHF; CDR3 DNA: TGTGCCAGCACCGGGACATCGGATTCACCCCTCCACTTT
V gene: TRBV29-1; J gene: TRBJ2-7; D gene: TRBD1; clone size: .; CDR3 protein: CSVTGQGGNEQYF; CDR3 DNA: TGCAGCGTGACGGGACAGGGAGGAAACGAGCAGTACTTC
V gene: TRBV5-1; J gene: TRBJ2-7; D gene: .; clone size: .; CDR3 protein: CASRLSGQPEQYF; CDR3 DNA: TGCGCCAGCAGATTGAGCGGACAGCCCGAGCAGTACTTC
V gene: TRBV7-9; J gene: TRBJ1-2; D gene: .; clone size: .; CDR3 protein: CASSLVTSGGYTF; CDR3 DNA: TGTGCCAGCAGCTTAGTGACATCAGGGGGCTACACCTTC
V gene: TRBV9; J gene: TRBJ1-1; D gene: .; clone size: .; CDR3 protein: CASSVEGTEAFF; CDR3 DNA: TGTGCCAGCAGCGTAGAAGGGACTGAAGCTTTCTTT
V gene: TRBV27; J gene: TRBJ1-1; D gene: .; clone size: .; CDR3 protein: CASRLGMNTEAFF; CDR3 DNA: TGTGCCAGCCGCCTGGGTATGAACACTGAAGCTTTCTTT
V gene: TRBV15; J gene: TRBJ2-5; D gene: .; clone size: .; CDR3 protein: CATSRDTRGMETQYF; CDR3 DNA: TGTGCCACCAGCAGAGATACTAGGGGGATGGAGACCCAGTACTTC
V gene: TRBV3-1/TRBV3-2; J gene: TRBJ1-5; D gene: .; clone size: .; CDR3 protein: CASSMAVGGATQHF; CDR3 DNA: TGTGCCAGCAGCATGGCCGTGGGGGGAGCAACCCAGCATTTT
V gene: TRBV18; J gene: TRBJ1-2; D gene: TRBD1; clone size: .; CDR3 protein: CASSPGTGNPYGYTF; CDR3 DNA: TGTGCCAGCTCACCCGGGACAGGGAACCCCTATGGCTACACCTTC
V gene: TRBV6-1; J gene: TRBJ2-5; D gene: .; clone size: few; CDR3 protein: CASSDWVEETQYF; CDR3 DNA: TGTGCCAGCAGTGATTGGGTGGAAGAGACCCAGTACTTC
V gene: TRBV7-6; J gene: TRBJ2-3; D gene: TRBD2; clone size: .; CDR3 protein: CASSRLLAGGTDTQYF; CDR3 DNA: TGTGCCAGCAGCCGGTTACTAGCGGGTGGCACAGATACGCAGTATTTT
V gene: TRBV24-1; J gene: TRBJ2-1; D gene: .; clone size: .; CDR3 protein: CATSDPTGTNFF; CDR3 DNA: TGTGCCACCAGTGACCCGACAGGGACTAACTTCTTC
V gene: TRBV3-1/TRBV3-2; J gene: TRBJ2-7; D gene: TRBD2; clone size: .; CDR3 protein: CASSQLAGWEQYF; CDR3 DNA: TGTGCCAGCAGCCAGCTAGCGGGATGGGAGCAGTACTTC
V gene: TRBV6-6; J gene: TRBJ2-5; D gene: .; clone size: .; CDR3 protein: CASSSHSLGQETQYF; CDR3 DNA: TGTGCCAGCAGTTCTCACAGCTTGGGGCAAGAGACCCAGTACTTC
V gene: TRBV6-1; J gene: TRBJ2-7; D gene: .; clone size: .; CDR3 protein: CASSEPSYEQYF; CDR3 DNA: TGTGCCAGCAGTGAACCCAGCTACGAGCAGTACTTC
V gene: TRBV5-1; J gene: TRBJ2-2; D gene: .; clone size: .; CDR3 protein: CASSLVVDTGELFF; CDR3 DNA: TGCGCCAGCAGCTTAGTGGTCGACACCGGGGAGCTGTTTTTT
V gene: TRBV27; J gene: TRBJ2-3; D gene: .; clone size: .; CDR3 protein: CASSYGLLARTDTQYF; CDR3 DNA: TGTGCCAGCAGTTACGGACTCCTCGCAAGAACAGATACGCAGTATTTT
V gene: TRBV10-2; J gene: TRBJ1-4; D gene: .; clone size: few; CDR3 protein: CASSVRGSDNEKLFF; CDR3 DNA: TGCGCCAGCAGTGTAAGGGGCTCTGATAATGAAAAACTGTTTTTT
V gene: TRBV6-5; J gene: TRBJ2-7; D gene: TRBD2; clone size: .; CDR3 protein: CASSYSRREGAYEQYF; CDR3 DNA: TGTGCCAGCAGTTACTCGCGACGGGAGGGTGCCTACGAGCAGTACTTC
V gene: TRBV19; J gene: TRBJ2-6; D gene: .; clone size: once; CDR3 protein: CAGGPMGANVLTF; CDR3 DNA: TGTGCCGGAGGCCCCATGGGGGCCAACGTCCTGACTTTC
V gene: TRBV18; J gene: TRBJ2-5; D gene: .; clone size: .; CDR3 protein: CASSPNGAPYQETQYF; CDR3 DNA: TGTGCCAGCTCACCTAACGGGGCCCCGTACCAAGAGACCCAGTACTTC
V gene: TRBV2; J gene: TRBJ1-1; D gene: .; clone size: .; CDR3 protein: CASSPQGTQNTEAFF; CDR3 DNA: TGTGCCAGCAGTCCCCAGGGCACTCAGAACACTGAAGCTTTCTTT
V gene: TRBV15; J gene: TRBJ1-4; D gene: TRBD1; clone size: .; CDR3 protein: CATLLTGGPEKLFF; CDR3 DNA: TGTGCCACCTTACTGACAGGGGGCCCTGAAAAACTGTTTTTT
V gene: TRBV7-9; J gene: TRBJ1-2; D gene: .; clone size: .; CDR3 protein: CASSPLGGRGSYGYTF; CDR3 DNA: TGTGCCAGCAGCCCACTTGGAGGACGGGGTTCCTATGGCTACACCTTC
V gene: TRBV6-5; J gene: TRBJ1-5; D gene: .; clone size: .; CDR3 protein: CASSYEGNSQPQHF; CDR3 DNA: TGTGCCAGCAGTTATGAGGGGAATTCTCAGCCCCAGCATTTT
V gene: TRBV2; J gene: TRBJ2-2; D gene: .; clone size: .; CDR3 protein: CASSSAGAWTGELFF; CDR3 DNA: TGTGCCAGCAGCTCCGCCGGGGCGTGGACCGGGGAGCTGTTTTTT
V gene: TRBV9; J gene: TRBJ1-6; D gene: .; clone size: .; CDR3 protein: CASSVEGSYNSPLHF; CDR3 DNA: TGTGCCAGCAGCGTAGAGGGCTCCTATAATTCACCCCTCCACTTT
V gene: TRBV20-1; J gene: TRBJ1-2; D gene: .; clone size: .; CDR3 protein: CSANGGDGYTF; CDR3 DNA: TGCAGTGCAAATGGAGGGGATGGCTACACCTTC
V gene: TRBV5-1; J gene: TRBJ2-1; D gene: TRBD2; clone size: .; CDR3 protein: CASSLMLAGGRDNEQFF; CDR3 DNA: TGCGCCAGCAGCTTGATGTTAGCGGGAGGGCGGGACAATGAGCAGTTCTTC
V gene: TRBV30; J gene: TRBJ2-7; D gene: .; clone size: .; CDR3 protein: CAWSVLGSEQYF; CDR3 DNA: TGTGCCTGGAGTGTACTGGGATCCGAGCAGTACTTC
V gene: TRBV11-2; J gene: TRBJ1-5; D gene: TRBD1; clone size: .; CDR3 protein: CASSLDGAGGEDQPQHF; CDR3 DNA: TGTGCCAGCAGCTTAGATGGGGCAGGGGGCGAGGATCAGCCCCAGCATTTT